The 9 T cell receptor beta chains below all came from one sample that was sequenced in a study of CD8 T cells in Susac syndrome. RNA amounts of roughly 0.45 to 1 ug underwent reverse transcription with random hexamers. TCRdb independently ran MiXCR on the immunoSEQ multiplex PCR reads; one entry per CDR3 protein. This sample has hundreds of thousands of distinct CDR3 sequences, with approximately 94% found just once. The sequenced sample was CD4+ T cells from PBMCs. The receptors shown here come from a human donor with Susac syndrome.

The CDR3 protein is CASSLEQGIRETQYF. CDR3 DNA sequence: TGTGCCAGCAGTTTAGAACAGGGGATAAGAGAGACCCAGTACTTC. This chain uses TRBV12-3 or TRBV12-4 with TRBJ2-5; 7 nucleotides agree with TRBD1. V lost 1 base, J lost 4 bases, and 6 bases stayed unmatched. The CDR3 is 15 residues long.

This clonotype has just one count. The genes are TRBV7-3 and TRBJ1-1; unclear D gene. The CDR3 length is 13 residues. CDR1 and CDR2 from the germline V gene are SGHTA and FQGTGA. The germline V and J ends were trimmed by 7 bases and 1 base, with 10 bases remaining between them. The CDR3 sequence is CASKEDANTEAFF. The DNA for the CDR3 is TGTGCCAGCAAAGAAGACGCGAACACTGAAGCTTTCTTT.

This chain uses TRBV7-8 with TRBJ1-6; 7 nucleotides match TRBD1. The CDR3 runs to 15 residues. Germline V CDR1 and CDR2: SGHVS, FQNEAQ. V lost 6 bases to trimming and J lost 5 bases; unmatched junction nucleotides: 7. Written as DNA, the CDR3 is TGTGCCAGCAGGGATAGACAGGGAGATAATTCACCCCTCCACTTT. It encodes CASRDRQGDNSPLHF.

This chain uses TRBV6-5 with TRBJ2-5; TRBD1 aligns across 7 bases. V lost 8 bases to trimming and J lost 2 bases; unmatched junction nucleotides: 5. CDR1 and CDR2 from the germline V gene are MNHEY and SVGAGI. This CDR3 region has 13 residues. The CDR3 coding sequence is TGTGCCAGCGGAGGACAGGCTCAAGAGACCCAGTACTTC. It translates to CASGGQAQETQYF.

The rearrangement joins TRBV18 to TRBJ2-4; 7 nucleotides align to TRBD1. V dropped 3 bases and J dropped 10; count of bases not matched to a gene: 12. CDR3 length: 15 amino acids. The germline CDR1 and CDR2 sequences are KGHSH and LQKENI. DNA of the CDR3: TGTGCCAGCTCACCCGGGACAGAGCGAAGGAAAATTCAGTACTTC. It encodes CASSPGTERRKIQYF. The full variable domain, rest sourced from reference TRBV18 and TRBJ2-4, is NAGVMQNPRHLVRRRGQEARLRCSPMKGHSHVYWYRQLPEEGLKFMVYLQKENIIDESGMPKERFSAEFPKEGPSILRIQQVVRGDSAAYFCASSPGTERRKIQYFGAGTRLSVL.

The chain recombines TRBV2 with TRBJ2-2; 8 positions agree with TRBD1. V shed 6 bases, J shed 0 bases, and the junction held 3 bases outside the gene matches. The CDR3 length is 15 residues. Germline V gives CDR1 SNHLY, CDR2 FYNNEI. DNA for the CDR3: TGTGCCAGCAGGCCGGACAGGGCGAACACCGGGGAGCTGTTTTTT. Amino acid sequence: CASRPDRANTGELFF.

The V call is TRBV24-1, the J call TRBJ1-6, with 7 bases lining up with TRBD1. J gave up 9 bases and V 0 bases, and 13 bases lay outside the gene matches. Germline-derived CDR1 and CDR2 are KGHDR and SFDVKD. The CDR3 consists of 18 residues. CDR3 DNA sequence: TGTGCCACCAGTGATTTGCCGGAAAGGACAGGCAGCTTTTCACCCCTCCACTTT. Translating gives CATSDLPERTGSFSPLHF.

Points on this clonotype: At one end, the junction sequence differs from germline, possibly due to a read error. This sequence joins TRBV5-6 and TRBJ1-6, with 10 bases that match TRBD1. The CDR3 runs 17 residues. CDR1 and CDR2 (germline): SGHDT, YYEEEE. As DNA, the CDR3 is TGTGCCAGCAGCTTGGGTGGGACAGGGGTCTATGATTCACCCCTCCACTTT. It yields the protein CASSLGGTGVYDSPLHF.

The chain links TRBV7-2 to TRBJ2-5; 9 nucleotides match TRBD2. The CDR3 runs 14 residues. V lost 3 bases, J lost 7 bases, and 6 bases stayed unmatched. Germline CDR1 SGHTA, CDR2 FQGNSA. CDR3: CASSFQRGVWTQYF. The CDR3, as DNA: TGTGCCAGCAGCTTCCAGCGGGGGGTGTGGACCCAGTACTTC.